This record concerns one T cell receptor beta chain sequence. This CDR3 region has 16 residues. The V and J ends lost 3 bases and 4 bases respectively, with 18 bases between them. Germline V gives CDR1 MGHDK, CDR2 SYGVNS. The data derive from a study of T cell responses to AZD1222 COVID-19 vaccine. Using immunoSEQ multiplex PCR, the repertoire was profiled, and TCRdb retains in-frame clones only, with some absent. The sample shows under 150,000 clones, around 88% of them seen only once. The sequences come from peripheral blood, collected on day 0 of AZD1222 vaccination. The source is an adult in good health. This chain uses TRBV25-1 with TRBJ1-2; a possible D gene is TRBD1 (5 bases). CDR3 sequence: CASSDIGQGRFYGYTF. The CDR3 DNA follows: TGTGCCAGCAGTGATATAGGGCAGGGCCGATTCTATGGCTACACCTTC.